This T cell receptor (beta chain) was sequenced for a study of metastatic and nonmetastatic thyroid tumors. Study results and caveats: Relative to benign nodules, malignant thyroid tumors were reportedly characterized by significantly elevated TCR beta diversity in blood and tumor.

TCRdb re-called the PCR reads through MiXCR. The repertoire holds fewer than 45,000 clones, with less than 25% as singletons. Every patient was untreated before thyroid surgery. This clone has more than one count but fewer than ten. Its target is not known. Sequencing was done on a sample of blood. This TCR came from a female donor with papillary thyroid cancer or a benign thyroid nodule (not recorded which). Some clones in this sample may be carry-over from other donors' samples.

The CDR3 coding sequence is TGTGCCACCAGTCCAGCGGGAGGGCACGGCAATGAGCAGTTCTTC. Its protein product is CATSPAGGHGNEQFF. V usage is TRBV24-1 and J usage is TRBJ2-1; 10 bases agree with TRBD2. This CDR3 contains 15 residues. Germline trimming cut 6 bases from V and 6 bases from J; bases unmatched to any gene: 7. Germline CDR1 is KGHDR and CDR2 is SFDVKD.